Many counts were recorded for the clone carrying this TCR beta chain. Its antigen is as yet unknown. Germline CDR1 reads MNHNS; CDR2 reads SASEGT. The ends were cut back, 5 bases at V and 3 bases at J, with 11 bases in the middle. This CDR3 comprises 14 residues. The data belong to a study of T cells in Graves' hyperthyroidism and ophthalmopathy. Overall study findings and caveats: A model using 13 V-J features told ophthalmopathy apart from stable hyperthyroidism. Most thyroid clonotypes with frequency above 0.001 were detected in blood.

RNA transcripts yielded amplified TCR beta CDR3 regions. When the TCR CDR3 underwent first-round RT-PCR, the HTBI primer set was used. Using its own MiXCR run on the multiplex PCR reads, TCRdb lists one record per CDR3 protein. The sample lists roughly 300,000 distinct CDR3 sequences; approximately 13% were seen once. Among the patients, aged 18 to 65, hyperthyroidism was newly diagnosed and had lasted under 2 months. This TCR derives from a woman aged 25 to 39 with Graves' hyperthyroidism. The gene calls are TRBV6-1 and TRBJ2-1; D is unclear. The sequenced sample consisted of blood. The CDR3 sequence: CASSYVGGYNEQFF. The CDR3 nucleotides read TGTGCCAGCAGTTATGTTGGCGGCTACAATGAGCAGTTCTTC.